This T cell receptor (beta chain) originates from a study of identical twins. This clonotype was detected many times. What it binds is unknown. V was pared by 3 bases and J by 6 bases, with 8 bases between. The CDR3 spans 12 residues. Germline V lookup: CDR1 SGHRS, CDR2 YFSETQ. General study findings and limits: Diverse VJ usage suggested most zero-insertion clonotypes were not invariant T cells. Without tracking the same donors, conclusions rested on cross-sectional statistical analysis. Carriage of fewer insertions was seen in abundant cord blood beta clonotypes, whereas memory repertoires showed none.

TCRdb independently ran MiXCR on the 5' RACE reads; one entry per CDR3 protein. Of some 1,700,000 distinct CDR3 sequences listed, around 33% are singletons. This TCR came from a newborn girl in good health. Sample: cord blood. The chain joins TRBV5-1 to TRBJ2-3, with unresolved D. The CDR3 region is CASSSLRDTQYF. CDR3 DNA: TGCGCCAGCAGCTCGCTTAGGGATACGCAGTATTTT. The variable domain in full, with the rest retrieved from reference TRBV5-1 and TRBJ2-3, is KAGVTQTPRYLIKTRGQQVTLSCSPISGHRSVSWYQQTPGQGLQFLFEYFSETQRNKGNFPGRFSGRQFSNSRSEMNVSTLELGDSALYLCASSSLRDTQYFGPGTRLTVL.